The clone carrying this T cell receptor beta chain was counted only a few times. What it binds is unknown. The data derive from a study of blood T cells in healthy people across ages. Study results and caveats: Per million T cells, TCR beta diversity dropped about linearly as age rose.

The authors ran a second PCR of roughly 7 to 11 cycles using a sample-barcoded 5' primer and a J-beta primer mix. TCRdb analysed the 5' RACE reads with MiXCR anew, one entry per CDR3 protein. The sample comprises 380,000 or so distinct CDR3 sequences, roughly half of which are singletons, and 45% to 65% rests with the top ten. The CDR3 covers 16 residues. V shed 0 bases, J shed 2 bases, and the junction held 8 bases outside the gene matches. CDR1 and CDR2 from the germline V gene are SGHRS and YFSETQ. This clonotype originated in a man aged 55 to 70 in good health. Sequencing was carried out using blood. The chain is built from TRBV5-1 and TRBJ2-7; the match to TRBD1 covers 7 bases. CDR3 sequence: CASSLGRRQGPYEQYF. CDR3 DNA sequence: TGCGCCAGCAGCTTGGGACGGCGACAGGGCCCCTACGAGCAGTACTTC.